This T cell receptor beta chain was observed in a study of shared clonotypes between healthy human individuals (dated by TCRdb to the early 2020s). Turning to the overall study: Three men and two women, aged 18 to 49 years, made up the cohort. Each donor's leukapheresis produced roughly between roughly 0.85 and 9 billion PBMCs. To estimate repertoire size and how much clonotype sharing occurs between individuals, the study deeply sequenced the blood TCR repertoires of roughly 5 healthy adults. To increase sequencing depth and limit assay-specific biases, different laboratories used diverse techniques to prepare libraries and sequence TCR repertoires. Per donor, three plates each were used for CD4 naive and CD4 memory, two for CD8 naive, and one for CD8 memory. Overall results and qualifications from the work: Because the study included only a small number of donors, the genetic and exposure-history diversity represented was limited. Sampling was limited to blood, and TCR repertoires in tissue likely differ from TCR repertoires in blood. Compared with non-shared clonotypes, clonotypes shared by all four sorted-subset donors had higher generation probabilities. Even with the large sequencing depth, rarefaction of the sorted-subset datasets indicated that sequencing was incomplete. Pairwise subsampling indicated that sequencing depth was expected to affect the degree of clonotype sharing among donors. Approximately 4.8% of naive CD4, roughly 3.6% of naive CD8, 2.3% of memory CD4, and about 0.4% of memory CD8 clonotypes were shared across several donors. Larger estimated clonotype richness was generally found for naive subsets than for memory subsets.

The CDR3, cysteine through phenylalanine, is 19 amino acids long. Left in the record is the CDR3 DNA by itself, 57 bases read in frame from the first base. Here V drops 0 bases and J drops 1 base, and the junction holds 10 bases not matched to any gene. CDR1 and CDR2, per the germline V gene (reference sequence), are LNHNV and YYDKDF. Donors were healthy HIV-negative adults with no recently reported acute infections or vaccinations. Every donor was a Caucasian adult residing in Nashville, Tennessee, USA. CD4+ T cells were enriched by magnetic negative selection; naive cells were then positively selected on CD45RA, and the negative fraction formed the memory subset. Blood was obtained by leukapheresis, after which PBMCs were separated by Ficoll-Histopaque density gradient centrifugation and cryopreserved in liquid nitrogen vapor phase. Purity and quantity of every magnetically sorted T cell population were checked by analytical flow cytometry. Each sorted fraction had its genomic DNA isolated and then quantified by UV absorbance on a Nanodrop 2000c.

Using the deep immunoSEQ assay, TCR CDR3 regions were amplified from genomic DNA by multiplex PCR. Genomic DNA extracted from each cell subset was distributed evenly over all wells of several immunoSEQ 96-well plates, and each plate served as one replicate. For sorted subsets, 150 to 250 ng of genomic DNA, equivalent to some 33,000 T cell genomes, went into each replicate PCR. Purified libraries were measured with a Qubit 3.0 fluorometer, size-checked on a Bioanalyzer 2100, and measured again with the KAPA Library Quantification kit. Every immunoSEQ 96-well plate was sequenced on a separate single-read 150-cycle Illumina NextSeq 550 flow cell. The published analysis was carried out like this. Because only junctional sequences without quality scores were contained in the immunoSEQ output, filtering matching that applied to full-length reads could not be performed. Sequences were annotated with PyIR, a Python wrapper for IgBLAST v1.9, using IMGT germline references to assign V/J genes and CDR3. Reads with weak V/J assignments (E-value above 1e-6), missing CDR3, stop codons, out-of-frame junctions, or ambiguous translated residues were removed. A V3J clonotype was defined by an identical inferred V gene, J gene, and CDR3 amino acid sequence. Percentage overlap between repertoires was calculated by dividing the number of shared unique clonotypes by the size of the smaller repertoire. Three approaches were used to assess repertoire richness: RTK rarefaction, the Chao1 estimator, and Recon v2.1 estimates of unobserved clonotypes. OLGA was used to compute generation probabilities for all TCRbeta clonotypes that the gDNA method yielded from a few donors. TCRdb took over this immuneACCESS table, retaining in-frame rearrangements with V and J assigned. Such tables are incomplete; in checked studies, under half of the missing clones stem from an unresolved V gene, and the remainder is unexplained. The DNA was the basis for D and trimming; V, J and clone size are from that table. The sample has 2 million to 2.5 million clones on record, 85% to 95% of them singletons. About 0.41% of the sample belongs to the ten largest clones.

As regards this clone: This clone's antigen is unknown. Base qualities are not provided; no much larger clone lies one nucleotide away.

The source material was naive CD4+ T cells from PBMCs. The cell subset or site label, read with the paper, signifies: CD45RA+ positively selected. This TCR was sampled from a man aged 18 to 35 in good health. Some clones in this sample may be carry-over from other donors' samples. Here the chain combines TRBV15 and TRBJ1-4; 8 bases in the middle match TRBD1. The CDR3 has the sequence CATSRDMRQGPLTNEKLFF. The DNA sequence is TGTGCCACCAGCAGAGATATGCGACAGGGGCCACTAACTAATGAAAAACTGTTTTTT.